This T cell receptor (beta chain) was identified during a study of T cell responses to AZD1222 COVID-19 vaccine. This table comes from immunoSEQ multiplex PCR, and its TCRdb copy is limited to in-frame clones, with some not included. Of over 100,000 clones in the sample, 88% were seen once. V dropped 6 bases and J dropped 2 bases, with 13 bases sitting between them. The CDR3 runs to 14 residues. Germline V CDR1 and CDR2: MGHDK, SYGVNS. The sample consisted of peripheral blood, taken on day 0 of MenACWY control vaccination. The receptor comes from an adult in good health. V and J are TRBV25-1 and TRBJ1-1; D remains ambiguous. The CDR3 coding sequence is TGTGCCAGCAGCCATCTGGAGAGAAACACTGAAGCTTTCTTT. Protein product: CASSHLERNTEAFF. Variable domain in full (rest from reference TRBV25-1 and TRBJ1-1): EADIYQTPRYLVIGTGKKITLECSQTMGHDKMYWYQQDPGMELHLIHYSYGVNSTEKGDLSSESTVSRIRTEHFPLTLESARPSHTSQYLCASSHLERNTEAFFGQGTRLTVV.